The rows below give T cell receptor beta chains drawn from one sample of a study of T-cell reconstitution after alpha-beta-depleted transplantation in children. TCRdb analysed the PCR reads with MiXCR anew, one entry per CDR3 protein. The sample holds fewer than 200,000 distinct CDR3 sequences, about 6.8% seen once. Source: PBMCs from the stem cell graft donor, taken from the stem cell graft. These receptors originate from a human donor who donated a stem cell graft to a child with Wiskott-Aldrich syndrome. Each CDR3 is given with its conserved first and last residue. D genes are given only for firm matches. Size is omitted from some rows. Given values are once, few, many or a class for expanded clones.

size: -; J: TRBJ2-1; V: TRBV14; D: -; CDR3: CASSQDFPTGWFF; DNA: TGTGCCAGCAGCCAAGATTTCCCCACAGGGTGGTTCTTC
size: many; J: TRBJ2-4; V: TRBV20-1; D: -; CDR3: CSALTGPKNIQYF; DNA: TGCAGTGCCCTGACCGGTCCCAAAAACATTCAGTACTTC
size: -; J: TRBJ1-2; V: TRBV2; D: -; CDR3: CASRAGNYGYTF; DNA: TGTGCCAGCAGAGCCGGAAACTATGGCTACACCTTC
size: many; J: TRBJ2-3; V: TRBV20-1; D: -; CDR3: CSAEALSTDTQYF; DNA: TGCAGTGCCGAGGCGCTTAGCACAGATACGCAGTATTTT
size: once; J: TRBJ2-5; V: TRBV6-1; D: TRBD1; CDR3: CARETDGTEPRETQYF; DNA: TGTGCCCGCGAAACAGACGGGACAGAGCCTCGGGAGACCCAGTACTTC
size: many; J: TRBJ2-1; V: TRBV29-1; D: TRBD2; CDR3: CSVTSGGFRSYNEQFF; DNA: TGCAGCGTGACTAGCGGGGGATTTCGCTCCTACAATGAGCAGTTCTTC
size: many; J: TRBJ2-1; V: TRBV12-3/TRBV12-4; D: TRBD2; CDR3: CASRGTRGNEQFF; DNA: TGTGCCAGCAGGGGGACTAGAGGGAATGAGCAGTTCTTC
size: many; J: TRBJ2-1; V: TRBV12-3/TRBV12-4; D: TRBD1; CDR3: CASSFQQGISNEQFF; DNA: TGTGCCAGCAGTTTTCAACAGGGGATCTCCAATGAGCAGTTCTTC
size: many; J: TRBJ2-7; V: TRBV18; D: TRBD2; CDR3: CASSNRPPGTSYEQYF; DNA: TGTGCCAGCTCAAATCGACCCCCGGGGACTAGCTACGAGCAGTACTTC
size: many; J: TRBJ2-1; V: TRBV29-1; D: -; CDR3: CSVGRDEQFF; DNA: TGCAGCGTTGGCCGCGATGAGCAGTTCTTC
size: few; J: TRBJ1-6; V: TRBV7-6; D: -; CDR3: CASSSGLDPGEASPLHF; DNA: TGTGCCAGCAGTTCCGGCTTGGATCCAGGGGAGGCTTCACCCCTCCACTTT
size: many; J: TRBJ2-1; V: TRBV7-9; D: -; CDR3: CASSLASNSVEQFF; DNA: TGTGCCAGCAGCTTAGCATCGAATTCCGTCGAGCAGTTCTTC
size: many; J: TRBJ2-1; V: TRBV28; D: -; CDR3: CASSSRWRNEQFF; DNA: TGTGCCAGCAGTAGCCGGTGGCGTAATGAGCAGTTCTTC
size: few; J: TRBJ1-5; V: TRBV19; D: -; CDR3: CASHWGASNQPQHF; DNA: TGTGCCAGTCACTGGGGGGCGAGCAATCAGCCCCAGCATTTT
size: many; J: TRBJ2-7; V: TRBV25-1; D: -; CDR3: CASQMEGRSSYEQYF; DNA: TGTGCCAGCCAGATGGAGGGCAGGAGCTCCTACGAGCAGTACTTC
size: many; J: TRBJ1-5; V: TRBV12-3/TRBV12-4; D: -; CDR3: CASRQGLSNQPQHF; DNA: TGTGCCAGCAGACAGGGTCTTAGCAATCAGCCCCAGCATTTT
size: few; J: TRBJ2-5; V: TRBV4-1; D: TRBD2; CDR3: CASSLLVASGKETQYF; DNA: TGCGCCAGCAGCCTTCTGGTGGCTAGCGGAAAAGAGACCCAGTACTTC
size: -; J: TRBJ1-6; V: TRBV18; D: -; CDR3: CASRDLGWESPLHF; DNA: TGTGCCAGCCGGGACCTGGGCTGGGAGTCACCCCTCCACTTT
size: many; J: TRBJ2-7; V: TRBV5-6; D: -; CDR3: CASSRLAVFSYEQYF; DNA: TGTGCCAGCAGCCGACTTGCGGTGTTCTCCTACGAGCAGTACTTC
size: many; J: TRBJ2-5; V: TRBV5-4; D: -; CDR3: CASSLGGAAGIETQYF; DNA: TGTGCCAGCAGCTTAGGAGGGGCGGCAGGGATAGAGACCCAGTACTTC
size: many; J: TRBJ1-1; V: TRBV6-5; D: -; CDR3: CASNRGKNRVYTEAFF; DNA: TGTGCCAGTAACCGCGGAAAAAACCGGGTCTACACTGAAGCTTTCTTT
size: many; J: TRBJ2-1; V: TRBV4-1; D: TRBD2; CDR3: CASSHLVTSGGGNEQFF; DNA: TGCGCCAGCAGCCATTTGGTGACTAGCGGGGGGGGCAATGAGCAGTTCTTC
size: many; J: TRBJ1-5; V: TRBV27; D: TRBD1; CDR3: CASSGTGAQPQHF; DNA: TGTGCCAGCAGCGGGACAGGGGCCCAGCCCCAGCATTTT
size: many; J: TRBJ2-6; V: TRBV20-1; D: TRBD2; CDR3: CSARPEGLAGSGANVLTF; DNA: TGCAGTGCGCGACCCGAAGGACTAGCGGGATCTGGGGCCAACGTCCTGACTTTC
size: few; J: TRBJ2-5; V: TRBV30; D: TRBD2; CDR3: CAWSSGLAGQETQYF; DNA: TGTGCCTGGAGTTCGGGACTAGCGGGACAAGAGACCCAGTACTTC
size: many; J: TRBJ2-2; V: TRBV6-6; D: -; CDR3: CASSAVESGELFF; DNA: TGTGCCAGCAGTGCGGTTGAGTCCGGGGAGCTGTTTTTT